This record concerns one T cell receptor beta chain sequence. A second PCR, run for about 7 to 11 cycles, used a sample-barcoded 5' primer plus a J-beta primer mix. MiXCR, run by TCRdb on the 5' RACE reads, gives a single entry per CDR3 protein. The repertoire consists of roughly 1.6 million distinct CDR3 sequences, with about 32% occurring once and the leading ten covering 11%. Per the germline V gene, CDR1 is MDHEN and CDR2 is SYDVKM. V was pared by 4 bases and J by 3 bases, with 17 bases of the junction left unmatched. This CDR3 region has 19 residues. The sample originates from a study of blood T cells in healthy people across ages.

Sequences were obtained from blood. This clonotype was obtained from a woman in her twenties or thirties in good health. The J gene is TRBJ2-7, the V gene TRBV28; 11 nucleotides match TRBD2. In DNA, the CDR3 is TGTGCCAGCAGTTGGGATCCACTAGCGGGAGTTTCAAAGGTCTACGAGCAGTACTTC. Its protein product is CASSWDPLAGVSKVYEQYF.